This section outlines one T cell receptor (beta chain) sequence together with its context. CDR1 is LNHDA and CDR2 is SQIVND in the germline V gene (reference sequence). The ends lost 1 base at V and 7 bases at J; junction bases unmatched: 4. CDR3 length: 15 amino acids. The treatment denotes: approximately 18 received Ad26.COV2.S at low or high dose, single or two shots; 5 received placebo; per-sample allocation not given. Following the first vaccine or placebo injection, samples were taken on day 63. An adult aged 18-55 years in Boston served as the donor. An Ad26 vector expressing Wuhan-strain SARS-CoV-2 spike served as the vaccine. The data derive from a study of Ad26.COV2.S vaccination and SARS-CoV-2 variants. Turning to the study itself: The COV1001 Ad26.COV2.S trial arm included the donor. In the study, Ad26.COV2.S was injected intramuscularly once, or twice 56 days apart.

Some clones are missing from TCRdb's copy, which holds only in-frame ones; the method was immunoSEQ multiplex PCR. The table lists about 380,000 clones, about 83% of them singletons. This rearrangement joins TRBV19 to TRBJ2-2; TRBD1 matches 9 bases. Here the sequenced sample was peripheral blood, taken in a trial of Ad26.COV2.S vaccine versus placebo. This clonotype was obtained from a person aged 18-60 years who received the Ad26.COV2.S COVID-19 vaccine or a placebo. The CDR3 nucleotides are TGTGCCAGTAGTATAGTAGGACAGGGGAACGGGGAGCTGTTTTTT. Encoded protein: CASSIVGQGNGELFF.